Listed below are T cell receptor beta chains from one sample, sequenced in a study of CXCR3-negative and CXCR3-positive naive CD8 T cells. Reprocessing the 5' RACE reads, TCRdb reports a single entry for every CDR3 protein and omits DNA. The table for this sample gives about 53,000 distinct CDR3 sequences. Sample: naive CXCR3+ CD8+ T cells from blood. The receptors derive from a human donor in good health. Some clones in this sample may be carry-over from other donors' samples. Both conserved end residues are part of each CDR3. Each record gives: clone size, V gene, J gene, CDR3 protein. Clone size is given for some rows only: seen once, a few or many times, or a class if the clone is expanded.

-	TRBV29-1	TRBJ2-7	CSVYLSGRLVPYEQYF
-	TRBV6-5	TRBJ2-3	CASSYSAGVAEETDTQYF
-	TRBV14	TRBJ2-3	CARSLWEVGTDTQYF
-	TRBV13	TRBJ2-7	CASSLGQGSPEQYF
-	TRBV7-6	TRBJ2-1	CASSRTGIYNEQFF
-	TRBV7-2	TRBJ1-1	CASRPLSEGNTEAFF
-	TRBV5-4	TRBJ2-7	CASSLEAGGLNEQYF
-	TRBV7-3	TRBJ2-1	CASSLAVSSYNEQFF
-	TRBV19	TRBJ2-2	CASSINWWMGRTGELFF
-	TRBV9	TRBJ1-4	CASSPTEDADYEKLFF
-	TRBV6-5	TRBJ1-2	CASSYSTGGDLNGYTF
medium-sized	TRBV29-1	TRBJ2-2	CSVATGAGELFF
-	TRBV28	TRBJ2-7	CASSFQDREFYEQYF
-	TRBV7-6	TRBJ2-7	CASSLDPGGVYEQYF
-	TRBV6-5	TRBJ2-2	CASTYLLASGELFF
-	TRBV27	TRBJ2-1	CASSLYTSGGTNEQFF
-	TRBV7-9	TRBJ2-7	CASSYTLGPYEQYF
-	TRBV6-5	TRBJ2-2	CASSPRSGGLNTGELFF
-	TRBV14	TRBJ1-1	CASSAGQNAEAFF
-	TRBV28	TRBJ2-3	CASSPREGEADTQYF
-	TRBV29-1	TRBJ2-2	CSVVTGNTGELFF
-	TRBV4-3	TRBJ2-3	CASSQYTQGSGVETDTQYF
-	TRBV12-3/TRBV12-4	TRBJ2-7	CASSLRAGLHYEQYF
-	TRBV2	TRBJ2-6	CASSEALDRGPGANVLTF
-	TRBV7-6	TRBJ2-1	CASASEPYNEQFF
-	TRBV4-2	TRBJ1-1	CASSPGQGTEAFF
-	TRBV29-1	TRBJ2-7	CSVEGTGATYEQYF
-	TRBV4-2	TRBJ2-2	CASSQAAGGNTGELFF
-	TRBV6-5	TRBJ2-1	CASSYLGEGQVYNEQFF
-	TRBV20-1	TRBJ2-1	CSARRSEWAYNEQFF
-	TRBV4-3	TRBJ2-3	CASSQDWGGKDTQYF
-	TRBV14	TRBJ2-7	CASSLRGGDREFVEQYF
-	TRBV12-3/TRBV12-4	TRBJ2-7	CASRMTGGAFYEQYF
-	TRBV27	TRBJ2-7	CASHKVASYEQYF
-	TRBV28	TRBJ1-4	CASSFFGEGEKLFF
-	TRBV7-8	TRBJ2-4	CASSLGLILAKNIQYF
-	TRBV18	TRBJ2-1	CASSTRPGGGRDNEQFF
-	TRBV28	TRBJ1-6	CASSWAGLSPLHF
-	TRBV7-9	TRBJ2-5	CASTTGGGSETQYF
-	TRBV4-2	TRBJ2-5	CASSQGQGAETQYF
-	TRBV6-5	TRBJ2-1	CASSTGTSLNEQFF
-	TRBV5-1	TRBJ2-2	CASSLESDYTGELFF
-	TRBV29-1	TRBJ1-5	CSVGGDSNQPQHF
-	TRBV12-3/TRBV12-4	TRBJ2-2	CASSTGAARPGELFF
-	TRBV12-5	TRBJ1-1	CASGPSRDNEAFF
-	TRBV7-9	TRBJ1-5	CASSRTGVGSQPQHF
-	TRBV7-2	TRBJ1-2	CASSLVGVSNYGYTF
-	TRBV15	TRBJ1-1	CATSRGTDTEAFF
-	TRBV12-3/TRBV12-4	TRBJ1-1	CASSLSGNTEAFF
-	TRBV20-1	TRBJ1-5	CSAFPGTGPGHF
-	TRBV12-3/TRBV12-4	TRBJ2-1	CATRTSYNEQFF
-	TRBV29-1	TRBJ2-7	CSVEEWGDEQYF
-	TRBV5-1	TRBJ2-7	CASSFEGYEQYF
-	TRBV6-6	TRBJ1-1	CASGSGTYTEAFF
-	TRBV27	TRBJ2-3	CASKAGDTQYF
-	TRBV2	TRBJ2-2	CASSEVPGGTGELFF